The present T cell receptor (delta chain) was sequenced within a study of gamma-delta T cells after stem cell transplantation. With CATT, TCRdb re-called clones from the RT-PCR reads. Of about 1,600 delta-chain clones listed, about 8% were seen once; the top ten hold around 43%. This clone has more than one count but fewer than ten. Trimming cost V 3 bases and J 10 bases, with 20 bases left between them. Germline lookup yields CDR1 GEAIGNYY and CDR2 EKD. The length of the CDR3 is 14 residues. This rearrangement joins TRDV2 to TRDJ1; D is perhaps TRDD3 (5 bases). This receptor was obtained from a human donor. It is not recorded whose cells these are; they may come from a transplant donor. Specimen: gamma-delta T cells. Here the CDR3 DNA reads TGTGCCTGTGACCGGCTGGGATCCAAGTTTAGACTCATCTTT. It encodes CACDRLGSKFRLIF.